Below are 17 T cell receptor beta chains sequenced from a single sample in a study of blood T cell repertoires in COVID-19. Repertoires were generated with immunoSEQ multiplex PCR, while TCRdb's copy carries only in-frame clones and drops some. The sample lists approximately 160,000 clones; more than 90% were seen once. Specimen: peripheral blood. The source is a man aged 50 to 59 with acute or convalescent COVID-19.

CDR3 sequence (DNA): TGTGCCAGCAGCGTAGATCGAGCGGGGGCAGCAGATACGCAGTATTTT. This sequence encodes CASSVDRAGAADTQYF. The chain combines TRBV9 with TRBJ2-3; 8 nucleotides line up with TRBD2. The CDR3 is 16 residues long. Unmatched junction bases numbered 7, after V lost 0 bases and J lost 4 bases. The germline gives CDR1 SGDLS, CDR2 YYNGEE.

The CDR3 DNA reads as TGTGCCAGCAGCCCTCCAGGGGGCCGGGAGACCCAGTACTTC. Amino acids: CASSPPGGRETQYF. The V call is TRBV4-2, the J call TRBJ2-5, with 8 bases lining up with TRBD1. This CDR3 is 14 amino acids long. CDR1 is LGHNA and CDR2 is YNFKEQ in the germline V gene. With V trimmed by 4 bases and J by 5 bases, 6 bases remained unmatched.

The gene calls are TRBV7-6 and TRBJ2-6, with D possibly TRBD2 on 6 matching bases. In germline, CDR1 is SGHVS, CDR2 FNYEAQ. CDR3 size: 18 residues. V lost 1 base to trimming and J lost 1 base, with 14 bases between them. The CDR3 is CASSLEAWDLSGANVLTF. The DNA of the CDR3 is TGTGCCAGCAGCTTAGAAGCGTGGGACTTGTCTGGGGCCAACGTCCTGACTTTC.

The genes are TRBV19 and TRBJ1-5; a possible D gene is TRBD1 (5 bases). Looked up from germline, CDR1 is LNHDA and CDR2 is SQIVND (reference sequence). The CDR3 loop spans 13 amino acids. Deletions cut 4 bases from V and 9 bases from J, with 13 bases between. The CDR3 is CASSRQTIAPQHF. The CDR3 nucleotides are TGTGCCAGTAGTAGACAGACAATCGCGCCCCAGCATTTT. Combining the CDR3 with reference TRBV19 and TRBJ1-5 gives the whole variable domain DGGITQSPKYLFRKEGQNVTLSCEQNLNHDAMYWYRQDPGQGLRLIYYSQIVNDFQKGDIAEGYSVSREKKESFPLTVTSAQKNPTAFYLCASSRQTIAPQHFGDGTRLSIL.

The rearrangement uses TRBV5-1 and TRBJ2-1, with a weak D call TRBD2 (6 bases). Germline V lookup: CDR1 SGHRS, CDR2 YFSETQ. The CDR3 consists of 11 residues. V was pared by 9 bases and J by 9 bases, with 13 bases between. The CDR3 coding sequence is TGCGCCAAAAAACTAGCTTCTGAGCAGTTCTTC. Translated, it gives CAKKLASEQFF.

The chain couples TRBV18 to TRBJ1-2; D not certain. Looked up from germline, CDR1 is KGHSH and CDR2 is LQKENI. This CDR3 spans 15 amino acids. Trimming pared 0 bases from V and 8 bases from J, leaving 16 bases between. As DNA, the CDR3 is TGTGCCAGCTCACCACCGGACCGGGAATCGCGGGGCTACACCTTC. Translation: CASSPPDRESRGYTF. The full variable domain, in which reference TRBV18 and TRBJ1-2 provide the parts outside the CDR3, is NAGVMQNPRHLVRRRGQEARLRCSPMKGHSHVYWYRQLPEEGLKFMVYLQKENIIDESGMPKERFSAEFPKEGPSILRIQQVVRGDSAAYFCASSPPDRESRGYTFGSGTRLTVV.

CDR3 sequence (DNA): TGTGCCAGCAGTGCCCGGGACTGGAACTTGGAGACCCAGTACTTC. Translation gives CASSARDWNLETQYF. V and J are TRBV27 and TRBJ2-5; D may be TRBD2 (6 bases). The CDR3 covers 15 residues. The V end was cut by 5 bases, the J end by 5 bases, with 18 bases between. The germline V gene encodes CDR1 MNHEY and CDR2 SMNVEV (reference sequence).

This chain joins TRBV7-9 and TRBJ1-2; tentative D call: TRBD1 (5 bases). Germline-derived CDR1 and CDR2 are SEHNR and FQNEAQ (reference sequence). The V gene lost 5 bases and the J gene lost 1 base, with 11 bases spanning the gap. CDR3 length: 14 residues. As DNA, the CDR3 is TGTGCCAGCAGCGGTTTCAGGGTTAACTATGGCTACACCTTC. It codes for CASSGFRVNYGYTF.

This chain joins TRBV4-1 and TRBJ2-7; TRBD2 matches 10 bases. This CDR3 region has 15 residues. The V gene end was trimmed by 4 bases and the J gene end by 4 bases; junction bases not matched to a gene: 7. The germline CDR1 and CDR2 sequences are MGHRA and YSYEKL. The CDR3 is CASSREREGPYEQYF. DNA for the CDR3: TGCGCCAGCAGCCGTGAGCGGGAGGGCCCTTACGAGCAGTACTTC.

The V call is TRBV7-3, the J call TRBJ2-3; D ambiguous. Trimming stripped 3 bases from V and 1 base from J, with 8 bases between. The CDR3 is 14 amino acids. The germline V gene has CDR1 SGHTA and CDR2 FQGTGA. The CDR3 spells CASSFLGGTDTQYF. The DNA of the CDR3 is TGTGCCAGCAGCTTCCTGGGCGGCACAGATACGCAGTATTTT.

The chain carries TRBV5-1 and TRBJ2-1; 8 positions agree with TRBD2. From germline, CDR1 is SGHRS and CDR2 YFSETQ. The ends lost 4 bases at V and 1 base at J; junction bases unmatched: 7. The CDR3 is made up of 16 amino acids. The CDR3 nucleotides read TGCGCCAGCAGCCCGTCCGGGGGGGCTTCCTACAATGAGCAGTTCTTC. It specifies CASSPSGGASYNEQFF.

The CDR3 sequence: CAWSEMGQANEKLFF. In DNA form, the CDR3 reads TGTGCCTGGAGTGAGATGGGACAAGCGAATGAAAAACTGTTTTTT. The chain recombines TRBV30 with TRBJ1-4; D possibly corresponds to TRBD1 (6 bases). Trimming took off 1 base at V and 5 bases at J, with 14 bases between the two ends. The CDR3 length is 15 residues. In germline, CDR1 is GTSNPN, CDR2 SVGIG (reference sequence). The complete variable domain, with remaining parts taken from reference TRBV30 and TRBJ1-4, reads SQTIHQWPATLVQPVGSPLSLECTVEGTSNPNLYWYRQAAGRGLQLLFYSVGIGQISSEVPQNLSASRPQDRQFILSSKKLLLSDSGFYLCAWSEMGQANEKLFFGSGTQLSVL.

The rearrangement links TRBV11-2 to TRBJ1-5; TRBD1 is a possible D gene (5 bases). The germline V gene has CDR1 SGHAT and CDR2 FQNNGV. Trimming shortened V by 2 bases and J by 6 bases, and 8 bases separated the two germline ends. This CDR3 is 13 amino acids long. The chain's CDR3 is CASSLSRVQPQHF. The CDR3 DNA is TGTGCCAGCAGCTTAAGCAGGGTTCAGCCCCAGCATTTT.

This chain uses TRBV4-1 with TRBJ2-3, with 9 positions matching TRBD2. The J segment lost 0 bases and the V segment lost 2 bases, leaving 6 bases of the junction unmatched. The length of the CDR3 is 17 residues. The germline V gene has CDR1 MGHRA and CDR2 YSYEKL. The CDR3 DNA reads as TGCGCCAGCAGCCAAAATAGCGGGAGCCAAAGCACAGATACGCAGTATTTT. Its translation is CASSQNSGSQSTDTQYF.

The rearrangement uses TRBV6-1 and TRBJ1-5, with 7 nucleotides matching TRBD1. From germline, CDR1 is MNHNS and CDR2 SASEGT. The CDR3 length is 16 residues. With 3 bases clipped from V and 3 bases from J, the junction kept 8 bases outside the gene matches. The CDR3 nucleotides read TGTGCCAGCAGTGACTTTAGGGGGCGGATCAATCAGCCCCAGCATTTT. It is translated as CASSDFRGRINQPQHF.

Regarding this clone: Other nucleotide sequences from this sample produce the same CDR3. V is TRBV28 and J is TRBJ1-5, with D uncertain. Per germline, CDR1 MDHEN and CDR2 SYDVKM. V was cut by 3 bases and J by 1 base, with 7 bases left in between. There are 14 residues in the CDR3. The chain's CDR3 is CASSFPGSNQPQHF. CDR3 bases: TGTGCCAGCAGTTTTCCAGGCAGCAATCAGCCCCAGCATTTT.

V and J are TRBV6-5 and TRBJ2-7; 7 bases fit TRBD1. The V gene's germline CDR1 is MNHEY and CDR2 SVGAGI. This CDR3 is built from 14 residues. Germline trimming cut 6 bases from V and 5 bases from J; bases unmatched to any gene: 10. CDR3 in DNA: TGTGCCAGCAGCAGACAGGGTCCCCAGGACGAGCAGTACTTC. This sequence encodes CASSRQGPQDEQYF.